This is a list of T cell receptor beta chains from one sample in a study of blood T cell repertoires in COVID-19. Assay used: immunoSEQ multiplex PCR; TCRdb lists only in-frame clones, some missing. The sample yields a few hundred thousand clones, roughly 90% seen once. Sequencing was carried out using PBMCs or T cells enriched from blood (not recorded which). The receptors here all came from a woman between 40 and 50 years old who had recovered from COVID-19. Each CDR3 is given with its conserved first and last residue. The D gene is left open where the match is weak. Clone size, where shown, is once, few, many, or a class for clones that have expanded.

-	TRBD1	TRBV12-5	TRBJ2-5	CASGPGTATPEETQYF	TGTGCTAGTGGCCCGGGGACAGCAACCCCGGAAGAGACCCAGTACTTC
-	TRBD1	TRBV7-2	TRBJ1-5	CASSSMGQHSNQPQHF	TGTGCCAGCAGCTCAATGGGACAGCATAGCAATCAGCCCCAGCATTTT
-	-	TRBV18	TRBJ2-1	CASSPALNEQFF	TGTGCCAGCTCACCAGCGTTGAATGAGCAGTTCTTC
-	-	TRBV5-5	TRBJ1-1	CASSLAGTMNTEAFF	TGTGCCAGCAGCTTGGCCGGGACAATGAACACTGAAGCTTTCTTT
once	-	TRBV3-1/TRBV3-2	TRBJ2-3	CASSQDFGRRSPYF	TGTGCCAGCAGCCAAGATTTTGGCAGGCGTTCCCCGTATTTT
-	-	TRBV7-2	TRBJ1-3	CASSRTRDTIYF	TGTGCCAGCAGCCGCACCCGGGACACCATATATTTT
-	-	TRBV7-9	TRBJ1-2	CASSYTGLGGYTF	TGTGCCAGCAGCTACACAGGGTTAGGCGGCTACACCTTC
-	-	TRBV6-5	TRBJ2-5	CASGNRGLRETQYF	TGTGCCAGCGGGAACCGGGGATTGAGGGAGACCCAGTACTTC
-	TRBD1	TRBV10-3	TRBJ2-7	CAISESTGAAGGYEQYF	TGTGCCATCAGTGAGTCGACAGGGGCGGCTGGGGGCTACGAGCAGTACTTC
-	-	TRBV19	TRBJ1-5	CASSIRDQPQHF	TGTGCCAGTAGTATCAGGGATCAGCCCCAGCATTTT
-	-	TRBV25-1	TRBJ1-1	CASSDWQGLTEAFF	TGTGCCAGCAGTGACTGGCAGGGGCTCACTGAAGCTTTCTTT
-	TRBD2	TRBV5-5	TRBJ2-3	CASSLAVLAEISTDTQYF	TGTGCCAGCAGCTTGGCGGTTCTAGCGGAGATCAGCACAGATACGCAGTATTTT
-	TRBD1	TRBV5-4	TRBJ1-1	CASSLGGQMNTEAFF	TGTGCCAGCAGCCTAGGGGGACAGATGAACACTGAAGCTTTCTTT
few	TRBD1	TRBV19	TRBJ1-6	CASSIRWTGRLASPLHF	TGTGCCAGTAGTATCCGGTGGACAGGACGGTTGGCCTCACCCCTCCACTTT
-	-	TRBV5-4	TRBJ1-3	CASSGTGPSGNTIYF	TGTGCCAGCAGCGGCACAGGGCCTTCTGGAAACACCATATATTTT
-	TRBD1	TRBV19	TRBJ2-1	CASSIVTDRGRTQFF	TGTGCCAGTAGTATTGTTACGGACAGGGGAAGGACACAGTTCTTC
-	-	TRBV11-3	TRBJ2-5	CASSSTPGETQYF	TGTGCCAGCAGCTCTACACCCGGGGAGACCCAGTACTTC